The TCR beta chain under discussion was sequenced for a study of human T cells and chemical hapten exposure. Each CDR3 protein gets one entry after TCRdb re-called the RACE reads with MiXCR. This table holds 50,000 to 65,000 distinct CDR3 sequences, about 10% found once. Remarks on this clonotype: As yet, its antigen is unknown.

V lost 0 bases and J 11 bases, leaving 16 bases between the germline ends. This CDR3 region has 14 residues. Germline lookup yields CDR1 LGHNA and CDR2 YSLEER. Study findings and constraints: Following DPC sensitization, TCRs present above 1 in 1000 frequency showed no change. There were significantly more large CDR3 similarity clusters among expanded TCRs than among controls.

Regarding time point: pre-sensitization, week 0. Regarding treatment: therapeutic diphenylcyclopropenone sensitization with weekly scalp DPC. Samples of blood were obtained prior to the application of each patch test. This clonotype was sampled from a woman aged 40 to 50 with alopecia areata. Some clones in this sample may be carry-over from other donors' samples. This chain joins TRBV4-3 and TRBJ1-2, with D hard to call. Material: whole blood, obtained in connection with sensitization to the hapten diphenylcyclopropenone (DPC). The CDR3 nucleotides are TGCGCCAGCAGCCAAGATCGCGCTTATGCCGTGTACACCTTC. Translating it yields CASSQDRAYAVYTF.